What follows are 21 T cell receptor beta chains derived from one specimen sequenced in a study of read filtering for tumor transcriptome and immune sequencing. This library used roughly 400 ng RNA and molecular barcoded adaptors spanning alpha/delta and beta/gamma chains. A single record per CDR3 protein comes from TCRdb applying MiXCR to the reads. This sample has about 35,000 distinct CDR3 sequences, with 14% found just once. Sample: a population of CD138-negative cells sorted from bone marrow. These receptor sequences come from a donor at least 40 years old with multiple myeloma.

This clonotype has a count of ten or more. The V call is TRBV20-1, the J call TRBJ2-4, with 9 bases identical to TRBD2. Per the germline V gene, CDR1 is DFQATT and CDR2 is SNEGSKA (reference sequence). Trimming took 1 base from V and 7 from J; bases not matched to a gene: 8. This CDR3 region has 15 residues. CDR3 sequence: CSARGETSGLNIQYF. CDR3 in DNA: TGCAGTGCTAGAGGAGAGACTAGCGGCCTGAACATTCAGTACTTC.

J is TRBJ1-1 and V is TRBV7-3; a weak D match, TRBD1 (5 bases). Trimming removed 5 bases at V and 1 base at J, with 8 bases between. In germline, CDR1 is SGHTA, CDR2 FQGTGA. CDR3 length equals 13 residues. The CDR3 loop reads CASSRQGNTEAFF. CDR3 DNA: TGTGCCAGCAGCCGTCAGGGGAACACTGAAGCTTTCTTT.

This clonotype was detected many times. A read error may be the cause here, since a much bigger clone is one base away. This is likely a read error, given that the CDR3 carries no conserved phenylalanine or tryptophan at its end. The rearrangement uses TRBV27 and TRBJ1-1; D is undetermined. There are 12 residues in the CDR3. V dropped 8 bases and J dropped 8 bases, with 15 bases sitting between them. CDR1 MNHEY and CDR2 SMNVEV come from the germline V gene (reference sequence). For the CDR3, the DNA is TGTGCCAGCCGTACTATTGGTGCCGAAGCTTTCCTT. Translating gives CASRTIGAEAFL.

This clonotype was seen many times. The V and J genes are TRBV29-1 and TRBJ1-1, with D unclear. In germline, CDR1 is SQVTM, CDR2 ANQGSEA. The CDR3 is made up of 12 amino acids. Trimming removed 3 bases from V and 1 base from J, with 6 bases in between. CDR3 DNA sequence: TGCAGCGTTGACCAGACGAACACTGAAGCTTTCTTT. Protein product: CSVDQTNTEAFF.

Many counts were recorded for this clonotype. The chain joins TRBV10-3 to TRBJ2-3; unclear D gene. CDR1 ENHRY and CDR2 SYGVKD come from the germline V gene. This CDR3 is 11 amino acids long. V was pared by 2 bases and J by 5 bases, with 2 bases between. CDR3 DNA sequence: TGTGCCATCAGTGAGGGAGATACGCAGTATTTT. The encoded protein is CAISEGDTQYF.

In this sample, this clonotype turned up many times. V gene TRBV7-2 combines with J gene TRBJ2-1; the D is unclear. The CDR3 contains 18 residues. V was shortened by 4 bases and J by 4 bases, with 23 bases between the two germline ends. Germline lookup yields CDR1 SGHTA and CDR2 FQGNSA. CDR3 amino acids: CASSSVADPGPFYNEQFF. The DNA for the CDR3 is TGTGCCAGCAGCTCAGTCGCGGACCCGGGCCCTTTTTACAATGAGCAGTTCTTC.

By frequency in the sample, this clonotype is medium-sized. The rearrangement uses TRBV7-2 and TRBJ2-5; D call uncertain. V was clipped by 5 bases and J by 5 bases, with 9 bases between them. In germline, CDR1 is SGHTA, CDR2 FQGNSA. The CDR3 runs 12 residues. The CDR3 region is CASSPHLETQYF. The CDR3 DNA follows: TGTGCCAGCAGCCCACACCTGGAGACCCAGTACTTC.

This sequence joins TRBV24-1 and TRBJ2-1; 8 positions agree with TRBD2. With 4 bases clipped from V and 14 bases from J, the junction kept 21 bases outside the gene matches. Germline-derived CDR1 and CDR2 are KGHDR and SFDVKD. This CDR3 has 17 residues. The CDR3 is CATSDPGVAGSRGEEFF. The CDR3 nucleotides read TGTGCCACCAGTGACCCTGGGGTAGCGGGAAGTCGGGGAGAGGAGTTCTTC.

This clonotype was detected ten times or more. The rearrangement links TRBV5-1 to TRBJ2-7; TRBD2 matches at 9 bases. Germline assignment: CDR1 SGHRS and CDR2 YFSETQ. The CDR3 has 13 amino acids. J lost 6 bases, V lost 6 bases, and 7 bases had no gene match. CDR3 region: CASKPGGGAEQYF. CDR3 sequence (DNA): TGCGCCAGCAAGCCCGGCGGGGGGGCCGAGCAGTACTTC.

The chain uses TRBV7-9 and TRBJ2-1, with D possibly matching TRBD2 (6 bases). Trimming removed 1 base at V and 7 bases at J, with 11 bases between. There are 14 residues in the CDR3. Germline CDR1 SEHNR, CDR2 FQNEAQ (reference sequence). CDR3 region: CASSLVGGKNEQFF. The CDR3 nucleotides read TGTGCCAGCAGCTTAGTGGGAGGTAAGAATGAGCAGTTCTTC.

This clonotype was seen ten or more times. The J gene is TRBJ2-5, the V gene TRBV14; possibly TRBD2 for D (6 bases). Trimming took 4 bases from V and 9 from J, leaving 18 bases between them. Germline V lookup: CDR1 SGHDN, CDR2 FVKESK. The length of the CDR3 is 14 residues. CDR3 loop: CASSPTGSGRAQYF. The CDR3 nucleotides are TGTGCCAGCAGCCCCACAGGTAGCGGCAGGGCCCAGTACTTC.

This clonotype showed up many times. The chain combines TRBV29-1 with TRBJ1-1; D is unresolved. CDR3 length equals 13 residues. The germline V and J ends were trimmed by 6 bases and 1 base, with 12 bases remaining between them. Germline CDR1 reads SQVTM; CDR2 reads ANQGSEA. The CDR3 here is CSVSRWGNTEAFF. CDR3 in DNA: TGCAGCGTGAGCAGGTGGGGGAACACTGAAGCTTTCTTT.

In its sample, this clonotype was seen many times. The chain carries TRBV20-1 and TRBJ2-7; D not certain. V was trimmed by 3 bases and J by 0 bases, leaving 9 bases between them. The germline V gene encodes CDR1 DFQATT and CDR2 SNEGSKA (reference sequence). The CDR3 runs 13 residues. This chain's CDR3 is CSARGPYSYEQYF. For the CDR3, the DNA is TGCAGTGCTAGGGGTCCTTACTCCTACGAGCAGTACTTC.

Ten or more counts support this clonotype. The chain has TRBV2 and TRBJ2-1, with D unresolved. V was trimmed by 7 bases and J by 5 bases, leaving 15 bases between them. CDR1 and CDR2 (germline): SNHLY, FYNNEI. This CDR3 contains 14 residues. In DNA, the CDR3 is TGTGCCAGCACCCCGGGCCGGGTCGACAATGAGCAGTTCTTC. This gives the protein CASTPGRVDNEQFF.

In its sample, this clonotype was seen a few times. A read error may produce the germline difference seen at one junction end. J is TRBJ2-2 and V is TRBV27; D not resolved. The CDR3 is made up of 17 amino acids. CDR1 is MNHEY and CDR2 is SMNVEV in the germline V gene (reference sequence). The CDR3 protein is CASSLRAGPPNTGELFF. The CDR3 DNA reads TGCGCCAGCAGTTTAAGGGCAGGACCTCCGAACACCGGGGAGCTGTTTTTT.

A word on this clonotype: The junction and the germline gene differ at one end; a read error may be behind it. The J gene is TRBJ2-7, the V gene TRBV6-5; the match to TRBD1 covers 8 bases. This CDR3 has 17 residues. CDR1 is MNHEY, CDR2 SVGAGI, per germline. DNA for the CDR3: TGTGCCAGCGGTTACTCGATTTTCCAGGACAGGGAAAACGAGCAGTACTTC. It is translated as CASGYSIFQDRENEQYF.

This clonotype showed up many times. The V gene is TRBV18, the J gene TRBJ1-1; 7 bases fit TRBD1. Trimming removed 8 bases from V and 4 bases from J; junction bases left unmatched: 10. Germline V gives CDR1 KGHSH, CDR2 LQKENI. This CDR3 comprises 14 residues. This chain's CDR3 is CASQPSTGLTEAFF. In nucleotides, the CDR3 is TGTGCCAGCCAACCATCGACAGGGCTCACTGAAGCTTTCTTT.

As for this clonotype: A clone one base away is much larger, so this may be a read error. This chain uses TRBV7-9 with TRBJ1-5, with D uncertain. The CDR3 runs 13 residues. V was pared by 2 bases and J by 3 bases, with 5 bases between. From germline, CDR1 is SEHNR and CDR2 FQNEAQ (reference sequence). The CDR3 loop reads CASSLRPNQPQHF. The CDR3, as DNA: TGTGCCAGCAGCTTACGCCCCAATCAGCCCCAGCATTTT.

The sample holds many counts of this clonotype. This chain uses TRBV7-9 with TRBJ2-1, with D perhaps matching TRBD2 (6 bases). V was shortened by 5 bases and J by 3 bases, with 17 bases between the two germline ends. Germline assignment: CDR1 SEHNR and CDR2 FQNEAQ (reference sequence). This CDR3 comprises 16 residues. The CDR3 sequence is CASSPPGGSGYNEQFF. CDR3 coding DNA: TGTGCCAGCAGCCCACCAGGAGGTAGCGGCTACAATGAGCAGTTCTTC.

This clonotype was seen ten or more times. This chain joins TRBV7-8 and TRBJ2-7; no clear D. The V end was cut by 10 bases, the J end by 3 bases, with 19 bases between. The germline V gene has CDR1 SGHVS and CDR2 FQNEAQ. The CDR3 is made up of 14 amino acids. CDR3 sequence: CATSPAPGRYEQYF. The CDR3 nucleotides read TGTGCCACTTCGCCGGCCCCGGGCCGCTACGAGCAGTACTTC.

This clonotype came up many times. This chain links TRBV30 with TRBJ1-1; D is unclear. CDR1 and CDR2 (germline): GTSNPN, SVGIG (reference sequence). This CDR3 spans 16 amino acids. The V end lost 5 bases, the J end lost 0 bases, and 19 bases lay between the germline ends. The CDR3 region has the DNA TGTGCCTGGGGTCATAAAACAGCAATTATGAACACTGAAGCTTTCTTT. Its translation: CAWGHKTAIMNTEAFF. Full variable domain (remainder filled in from reference TRBV30 and TRBJ1-1): SQTIHQWPATLVQPVGSPLSLECTVEGTSNPNLYWYRQAAGRGLQLLFYSVGIGQISSEVPQNLSASRPQDRQFILSSKKLLLSDSGFYLCAWGHKTAIMNTEAFFGQGTRLTVV.